Listed here are 32 T cell receptor beta chains from one sample, sequenced in a study of tissue T cells after allogeneic stem cell transplantation. Sequencing used immunoSEQ multiplex PCR; TCRdb keeps in-frame clones, though not all of them. The sample has 5,500 to 7,000 clones; approximately 60% are singletons. This material consisted of tissue from the jejunum, taken at autopsy. Receptor source: a male donor at least 60 years old with lung cancer.

CDR3 bases: TGTGCCAGCAGCTGGACTAGCCCAGAGACCCAGTACTTC. Translated: CASSWTSPETQYF. The chain recombines TRBV7-9 with TRBJ2-5, with 8 nucleotides matching TRBD2. V lost 4 bases to trimming and J lost 4 bases; unmatched junction nucleotides: 2. CDR3 size: 13 residues. Germline CDR1 reads SEHNR; CDR2 reads FQNEAQ (reference sequence).

This clone ranks as large. This sequence joins TRBV7-9 and TRBJ1-1; 8 bases line up with TRBD1. V trimming: 7 bases; J trimming: 0 bases; junction bases outside the gene matches: 7. Germline CDR1 reads SEHNR; CDR2 reads FQNEAQ (reference sequence). The CDR3 covers 15 residues. The CDR3 DNA sequence: TGTGCCAGCACCCCTCCGGGACAGGTGAACACTGAAGCTTTCTTT. It codes for CASTPPGQVNTEAFF.

The rearrangement joins TRBV4-2 to TRBJ1-5; the D is unclear. V dropped 4 bases and J dropped 6 bases, with 10 bases sitting between them. Germline V lookup: CDR1 LGHNA, CDR2 YNFKEQ. The CDR3 spans 13 residues. DNA for the CDR3: TGTGCCAGCAGCCGGGGTGACGGTCAGCCCCAGCATTTT. Amino acids: CASSRGDGQPQHF.

The CDR3 region is CASSGGPYNEQFF. The CDR3, as DNA: TGTGCCAGCAGTGGGGGACCTTACAATGAGCAGTTCTTC. The genes are TRBV27 and TRBJ2-1; the D gene could be TRBD1 or TRBD2 (5 bases each). This CDR3 is 13 amino acids long. Trimming took 5 bases from V and 4 from J, leaving 9 bases between them. From germline, CDR1 is MNHEY and CDR2 SMNVEV (reference sequence).

This clone was seen more than once but under ten times. The chain carries TRBV7-2 and TRBJ2-1, with D uncertain. The ends were cut back, 4 bases at V and 4 bases at J, with 5 bases in the middle. Per the germline V gene, CDR1 is SGHTA and CDR2 is FQGNSA. The CDR3 is made up of 12 amino acids. This CDR3 is CASSSFYNEQFF. CDR3 bases: TGTGCCAGCAGCTCCTTTTACAATGAGCAGTTCTTC.

This clone is large (0.1 to 1%) within its sample. The genes are TRBV4-3 and TRBJ2-7; TRBD2 matches 7 bases. With V trimmed by 1 base and J by 7 bases, 1 base remained unmatched. This CDR3 spans 12 amino acids. Looked up from germline, CDR1 is LGHNA and CDR2 is YSLEER. The CDR3 DNA is TGCGCCAGCAGCCAAGGAGCGGGGGAGCAGTACTTC. Its translation: CASSQGAGEQYF.

This clone has just a few counts. The CDR3 coding sequence is TGCGCCAGCAGTGAGTCGAGGACAGGGGACTACGAGCAGTACTTC. Its protein is CASSESRTGDYEQYF. V and J are TRBV10-1 and TRBJ2-7; 9 bases fit TRBD1. V lost 0 bases, J lost 3 bases, and 3 bases stayed unmatched. The CDR3 is 15 residues long. In germline, CDR1 is WNHNN, CDR2 SYGVQD (reference sequence).

This chain links TRBV4-1 with TRBJ2-3; TRBD2 agrees at 12 bases. Trimming cost V 4 bases and J 6 bases; bases outside gene matches: 5. The length of the CDR3 is 15 residues. CDR1 and CDR2 (germline): MGHRA, YSYEKL. CDR3 nucleotide sequence: TGCGCCAGCAGCCTCGGACTAGCGGGATCGGATACGCAGTATTTT. This gives the protein CASSLGLAGSDTQYF.

About this clone itself: The junction does not match germline at one end; this may be a read error. V usage is TRBV2 and J usage is TRBJ2-4; D is unclear. The CDR3 has 14 amino acids. Germline CDR1 is SNHLY and CDR2 is FYNNEI. Here the CDR3 reads CASSEELAKNIQYF. The CDR3 DNA is TGTGCCAGCAGCGAAGAACTAGCCAAAAACATTCAGTACTTC.

The rearrangement uses TRBV10-2 and TRBJ1-1, with D perhaps TRBD1 (6 bases). CDR1 and CDR2 from the germline V gene are WSHSY and SAAADI. The CDR3 runs to 12 residues. The V end was cut by 5 bases, the J end by 5 bases, with 9 bases between. CDR3 amino acids: CASSHRETEAFF. CDR3 sequence (DNA): TGCGCCAGCAGTCACAGGGAAACTGAAGCTTTCTTT.

The rearrangement uses TRBV6-5 and TRBJ1-2; 8 bases line up with TRBD1. Germline-derived CDR1 and CDR2 are MNHEY and SVGAGI. This CDR3 is 15 amino acids long. The V segment lost 5 bases and the J segment 6 bases; nucleotides outside the gene matches: 11. CDR3 region: CASSRPTTGDNGYTF. The CDR3 DNA follows: TGTGCCAGCAGTCGCCCTACGACAGGGGACAATGGCTACACCTTC.

This chain joins TRBV11-1 and TRBJ2-3; D gene ambiguous. Germline CDR1 SGHAT, CDR2 FQDESV (reference sequence). The CDR3 length is 15 residues. Trimming took 8 bases from V and 0 from J, leaving 15 bases between them. The CDR3 DNA reads TGTGCCAGCGCCCCCCGGGCCTCTAGCACAGATACGCAGTATTTT. Translated: CASAPRASSTDTQYF.

The CDR3 nucleotides are TGTGCCAGCTCGCCGGTGGGGACTAGCGCCACAGATACGCAGTATTTT. This encodes CASSPVGTSATDTQYF. The chain carries TRBV7-3 and TRBJ2-3, with 10 bases that match TRBD2. CDR1 SGHTA and CDR2 FQGTGA come from the germline V gene. There are 16 residues in the CDR3. Germline trimming cut 8 bases from V and 2 bases from J; bases unmatched to any gene: 10.

J is TRBJ2-7 and V is TRBV7-9; D perhaps matches TRBD1 (5 bases). The CDR3 is 13 residues long. V lost 4 bases to trimming and J lost 6 bases, with 13 bases between them. Germline CDR1 SEHNR, CDR2 FQNEAQ (reference sequence). CDR3 DNA sequence: TGTGCCAGCAGCTACGGACCCCAGGGCGAGCAGTACTTC. Protein: CASSYGPQGEQYF.

As for this clone: Distinct nucleotide sequences in the sample also encode this CDR3. This chain links TRBV4-3 with TRBJ1-1; 7 bases line up with TRBD1. V was pared by 4 bases and J by 4 bases, with 6 bases of the junction left unmatched. Germline loops: CDR1 LGHNA, CDR2 YSLEER. The length of the CDR3 is 14 residues. CDR3 nucleotides: TGCGCCAGCAGCCTAGACAGGGCTAGCACTGAAGCTTTCTTT. Translating gives CASSLDRASTEAFF.

V and J are TRBV7-9 and TRBJ2-1; 7 bases map to TRBD2. The germline CDR1 and CDR2 sequences are SEHNR and FQNEAQ (reference sequence). Losses at the gene ends were 3 bases for V and 9 bases for J; bases not matched to a gene: 8. There are 14 residues in the CDR3. CDR3 protein: CASSLREGPTEQFF. The CDR3 nucleotides are TGTGCCAGCAGCTTGAGGGAGGGCCCTACTGAGCAGTTCTTC.

The CDR3 DNA reads as TGTGCCAGCAGCTTGCCGGTCTTCGGGAGGACAGATACGCAGTATTTT. Translated, it gives CASSLPVFGRTDTQYF. The chain combines TRBV7-9 with TRBJ2-3; the match to TRBD2 covers 7 bases. CDR3 length equals 16 residues. From germline, CDR1 is SEHNR and CDR2 FQNEAQ (reference sequence). Trimming took 3 bases from V and 3 from J; bases not matched to a gene: 9.

The V and J genes are TRBV11-1 and TRBJ2-3, with 8 bases lining up with TRBD2. There are 14 residues in the CDR3. J was trimmed by 6 bases and V by 5 bases; bases with no gene match: 7. Germline V lookup: CDR1 SGHAT, CDR2 FQDESV (reference sequence). The CDR3 here is CASSPGLEVDTQYF. The CDR3 bases are TGTGCCAGCAGCCCGGGACTAGAAGTTGATACGCAGTATTTT.

The chain couples TRBV28 to TRBJ2-3; no clear D. The germline V gene has CDR1 MDHEN and CDR2 SYDVKM. CDR3 length: 13 residues. Trimming took 6 bases from V and 2 from J, leaving 9 bases between them. CDR3 loop: CASRKTDTDTQYF. The CDR3 DNA is TGTGCCAGCAGGAAGACGGACACAGATACGCAGTATTTT.

V and J are TRBV7-5 and TRBJ2-3. TRBV7-5 is labeled a pseudogene. This CDR3 is 13 amino acids long. CDR3 nucleotide sequence: TGTGCCCTAACCCCGCAGCGCACAGATACGCAGTATTTT. Translated: CALTPQRTDTQYF.

V usage is TRBV4-3 and J usage is TRBJ1-3, with D possibly matching TRBD1 (6 bases). Trimming stripped 3 bases from V and 8 bases from J, with 17 bases between. The CDR3 loop spans 15 amino acids. Germline V gives CDR1 LGHNA, CDR2 YSLEER. The CDR3 nucleotides read TGCGCCAGCAGCCATGAAACAGGGCGTCTAGACACCATATATTTT. Translating gives CASSHETGRLDTIYF.

This clone is judged large (0.1 to 1%). This rearrangement joins TRBV27 to TRBJ1-6, with D possibly TRBD1 on 5 matching bases. With 11 bases removed from V and 8 bases from J, the gap between germline ends came to 19 bases. CDR3 length: 14 amino acids. The germline CDR1 and CDR2 sequences are MNHEY and SMNVEV (reference sequence). The CDR3 DNA follows: TGTGCCGCAGGGTTAGGGCAACGGGATTCACCCCTCCACTTT. It specifies CAAGLGQRDSPLHF.

J is TRBJ2-1 and V is TRBV12-3 or TRBV12-4; no reliable D call. The CDR3 is made up of 13 amino acids. Trimming cost V 5 bases and J 6 bases, with 11 bases left between them. The CDR3 sequence is CASSELIFNEQFF. The CDR3 region has the DNA TGTGCCAGCAGTGAACTGATATTCAATGAGCAGTTCTTC.

This clone rates as medium-sized (0.01 to 0.1%). V gene TRBV6-5 combines with J gene TRBJ1-1; D not resolved. Germline CDR1 MNHEY, CDR2 SVGAGI. V was shortened by 6 bases and J by 2 bases, with 16 bases between the two germline ends. The CDR3 runs to 15 residues. The CDR3 loop is CASSLMAGGNTEAFF. CDR3 coding DNA: TGTGCCAGCAGCCTTATGGCAGGAGGCAACACTGAAGCTTTCTTT.

V usage is TRBV28 and J usage is TRBJ2-3; the D gene could be TRBD1 or TRBD2 (6 bases each). V gave up 6 bases and J gave up 2 bases, with 15 bases separating them. The CDR3 consists of 15 residues. Looked up from germline, CDR1 is MDHEN and CDR2 is SYDVKM. CDR3 in DNA: TGTGCCAGCAGCCGGAGGGGGAAATTCACAGATACGCAGTATTTT. Its protein product is CASSRRGKFTDTQYF.

The V call is TRBV21-1, the J call TRBJ1-2. TRBV21-1 is a documented pseudogene. The CDR3 totals 13 residues. This chain's CDR3 is CASSPRDLYGYTF. As DNA, the CDR3 is TGTGCCAGCAGCCCTCGTGACTTATATGGCTACACCTTC.

The chain joins TRBV7-2 to TRBJ2-3; D is ambiguous. Germline loops: CDR1 SGHTA, CDR2 FQGNSA. The CDR3 runs to 14 residues. V dropped 2 bases and J dropped 0 bases, with 6 bases sitting between them. CDR3 sequence reads: CASSLPQSTDTQYF. As DNA, the CDR3 is TGTGCCAGCAGCTTACCCCAGAGCACAGATACGCAGTATTTT.

The count of this clone is one. The chain joins TRBV30 to TRBJ1-5; no clear D gene. The germline V and J ends were trimmed by 2 bases and 7 bases, with 12 bases remaining between them. The CDR3 spans 13 residues. Germline lookup yields CDR1 GTSNPN and CDR2 SVGIG (reference sequence). CDR3: CAWSRTSEQPQHF. CDR3 sequence (DNA): TGTGCCTGGAGTAGGACGTCCGAGCAGCCCCAGCATTTT.

This clone was observed a handful of times. V gene TRBV10-3 combines with J gene TRBJ2-7; D is possibly TRBD1 or TRBD2 (5 bases each). The germline CDR1 and CDR2 sequences are ENHRY and SYGVKD. This CDR3 has 12 amino acids. V was trimmed by 11 bases and J by 3 bases, leaving 14 bases between them. DNA for the CDR3: TGTGCCGCCGCCGGGGCTAACTACGAGCAGTACTTC. Protein product: CAAAGANYEQYF.

The chain has TRBV18 and TRBJ1-1, with 8 bases fitting TRBD1. Per germline, CDR1 KGHSH and CDR2 LQKENI. Germline trimming cut 5 bases from V and 0 bases from J; bases unmatched to any gene: 2. CDR3 size: 14 residues. CDR3 in amino acids: CASSDRGMNTEAFF. The CDR3 coding sequence is TGTGCCAGCTCAGACAGGGGCATGAACACTGAAGCTTTCTTT.

This chain joins TRBV6-2 or TRBV6-3 and TRBJ1-2; D is ambiguous. The germline gives CDR1 MNHEY, CDR2 SVGEGT. This CDR3 region has 14 residues. Trimming took off 2 bases at V and 1 base at J, with 8 bases between the two ends. The CDR3 reads CASSYQRNNYGYTF. CDR3 bases: TGTGCCAGCAGTTACCAGCGGAATAACTATGGCTACACCTTC.

V and J are TRBV25-1 and TRBJ1-4; the D gene is possibly TRBD1 (6 bases). The germline CDR1 and CDR2 sequences are MGHDK and SYGVNS. The CDR3 consists of 14 residues. V was shortened by 5 bases and J by 0 bases, with 7 bases between the two germline ends. CDR3 loop: CASSRTATNEKLFF. The CDR3 DNA is TGTGCCAGCAGTCGGACAGCAACTAATGAAAAACTGTTTTTT.